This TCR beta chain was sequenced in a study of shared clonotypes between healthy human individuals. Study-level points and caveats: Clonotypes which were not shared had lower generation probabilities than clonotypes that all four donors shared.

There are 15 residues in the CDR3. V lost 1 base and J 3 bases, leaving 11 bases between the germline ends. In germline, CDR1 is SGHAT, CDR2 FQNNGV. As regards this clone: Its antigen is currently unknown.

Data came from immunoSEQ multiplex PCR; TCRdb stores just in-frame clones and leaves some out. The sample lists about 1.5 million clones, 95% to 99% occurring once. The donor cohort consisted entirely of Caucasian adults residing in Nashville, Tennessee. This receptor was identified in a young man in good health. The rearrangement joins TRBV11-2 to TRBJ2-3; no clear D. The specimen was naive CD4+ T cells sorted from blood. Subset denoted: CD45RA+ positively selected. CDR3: CASSLGSLHTDTQYF. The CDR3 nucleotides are TGTGCCAGCAGCTTAGGTAGCCTTCATACAGATACGCAGTATTTT.